This TCR beta chain was sequenced for a study of blood T cell repertoires in COVID-19. Study-wide context: The samples span acute and convalescent COVID-19 from the United States, Italy and Spain. PBMCs, B-cell-depleted T cells, or T cells were the source of the cDNA or gDNA that made up the material.

The CDR3 contains 12 residues. Germline CDR1 reads MNHEY; CDR2 reads SVGAGI. V dropped 8 bases and J dropped 7; count of bases not matched to a gene: 3. In the original processing: From reference gene primer amplification, estimates of nucleated cell counts were derived. Assay used: immunoSEQ multiplex PCR; TCRdb lists only in-frame clones, some missing. V, J and clone size are taken as reported in that table, and D and trimming were inferred from the DNA itself. The table records around 270,000 clones, roughly 89% of them present only once. The chain employs TRBV6-5 and TRBJ1-5; TRBD1 agrees at 9 bases. The TCR sequence derives from a woman aged 40 to 55 who had recovered from COVID-19. The sample taken for sequencing was peripheral blood. CDR3: CASGTGKQPQHF. The CDR3 DNA reads TGTGCCAGCGGGACAGGGAAACAGCCCCAGCATTTT.